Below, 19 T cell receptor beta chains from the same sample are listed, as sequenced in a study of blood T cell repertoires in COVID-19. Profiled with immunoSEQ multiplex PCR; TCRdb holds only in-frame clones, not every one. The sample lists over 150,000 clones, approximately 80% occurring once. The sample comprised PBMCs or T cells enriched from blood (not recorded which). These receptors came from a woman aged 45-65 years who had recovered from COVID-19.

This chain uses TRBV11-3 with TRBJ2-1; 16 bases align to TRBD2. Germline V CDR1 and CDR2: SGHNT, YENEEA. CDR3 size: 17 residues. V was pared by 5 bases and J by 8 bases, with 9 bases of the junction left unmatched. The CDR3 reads CASSTGTSGRAGDEQFF. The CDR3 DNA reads TGTGCCAGCAGCACCGGGACTAGCGGGAGGGCCGGGGATGAGCAGTTCTTC.

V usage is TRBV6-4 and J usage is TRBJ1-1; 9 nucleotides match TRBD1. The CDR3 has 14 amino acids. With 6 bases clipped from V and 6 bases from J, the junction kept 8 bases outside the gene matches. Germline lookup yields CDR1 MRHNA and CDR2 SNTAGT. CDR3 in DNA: TGTGCCAGCAGCCCGGGACAGGGAATCGCTGAAGCTTTCTTT. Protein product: CASSPGQGIAEAFF.

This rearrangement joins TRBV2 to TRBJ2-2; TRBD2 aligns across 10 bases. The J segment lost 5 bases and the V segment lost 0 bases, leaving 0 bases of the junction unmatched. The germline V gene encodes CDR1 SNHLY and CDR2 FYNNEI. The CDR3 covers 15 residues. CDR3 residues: CASSEALAGTGELFF. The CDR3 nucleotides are TGTGCCAGCAGTGAAGCACTAGCGGGGACCGGGGAGCTGTTTTTT.

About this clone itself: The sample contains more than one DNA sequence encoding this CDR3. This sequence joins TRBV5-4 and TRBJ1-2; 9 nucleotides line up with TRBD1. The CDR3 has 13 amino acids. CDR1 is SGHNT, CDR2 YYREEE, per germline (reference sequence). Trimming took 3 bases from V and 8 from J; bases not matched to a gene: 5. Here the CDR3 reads CASSSGQGGGYTF. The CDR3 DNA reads TGTGCCAGCAGCTCGGGACAGGGAGGCGGCTACACCTTC.

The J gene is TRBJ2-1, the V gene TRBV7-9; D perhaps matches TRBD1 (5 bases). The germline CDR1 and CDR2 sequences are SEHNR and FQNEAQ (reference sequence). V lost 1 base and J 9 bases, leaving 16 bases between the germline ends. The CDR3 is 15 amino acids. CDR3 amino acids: CASSLGQTEGGEQFF. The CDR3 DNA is TGTGCCAGCAGCTTAGGACAGACCGAAGGCGGTGAGCAGTTCTTC.

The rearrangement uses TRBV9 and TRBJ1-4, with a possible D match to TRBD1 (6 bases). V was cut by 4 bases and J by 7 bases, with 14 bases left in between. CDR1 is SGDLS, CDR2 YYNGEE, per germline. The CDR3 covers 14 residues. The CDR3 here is CASSLTGYGEKLFF. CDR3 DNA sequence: TGTGCCAGCAGCCTGACAGGTTACGGTGAAAAACTGTTTTTT.

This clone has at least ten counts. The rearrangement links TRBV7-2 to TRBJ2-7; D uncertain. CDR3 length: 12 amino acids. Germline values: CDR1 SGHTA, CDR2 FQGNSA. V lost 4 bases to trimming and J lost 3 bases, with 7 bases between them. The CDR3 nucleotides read TGTGCCAGCAGCTCCACGAGCTACGAGCAGTACTTC. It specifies CASSSTSYEQYF. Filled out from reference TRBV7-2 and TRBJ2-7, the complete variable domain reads GAGVSQSPSNKVTEKGKDVELRCDPISGHTALYWYRQSLGQGLEFLIYFQGNSAPDKSGLPSDRFSAERTGGSVSTLTIQRTQQEDSAVYLCASSSTSYEQYFGPGTRLTVT.

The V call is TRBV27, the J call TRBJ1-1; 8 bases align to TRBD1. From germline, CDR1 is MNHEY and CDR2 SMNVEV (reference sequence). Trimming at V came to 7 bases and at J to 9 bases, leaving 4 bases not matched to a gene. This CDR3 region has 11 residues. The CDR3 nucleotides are TGTGCCAGCAAACGACAGGGGAAAGCTTTCTTT. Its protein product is CASKRQGKAFF.

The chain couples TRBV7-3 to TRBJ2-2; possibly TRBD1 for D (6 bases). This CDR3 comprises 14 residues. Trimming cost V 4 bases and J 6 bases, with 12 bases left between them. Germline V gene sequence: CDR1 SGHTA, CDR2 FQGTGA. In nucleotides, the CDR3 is TGTGCCAGCAGCTCCCAACAGGGCGCCGGGGAGCTGTTTTTT. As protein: CASSSQQGAGELFF.

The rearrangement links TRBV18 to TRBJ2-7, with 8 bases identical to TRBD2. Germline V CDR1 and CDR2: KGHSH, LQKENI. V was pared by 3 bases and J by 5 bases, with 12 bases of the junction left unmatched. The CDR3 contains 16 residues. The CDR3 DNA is TGTGCCAGCTCACCGCAGGGAGCGGGAGAGGGTCACGAGCAGTACTTC. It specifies CASSPQGAGEGHEQYF.

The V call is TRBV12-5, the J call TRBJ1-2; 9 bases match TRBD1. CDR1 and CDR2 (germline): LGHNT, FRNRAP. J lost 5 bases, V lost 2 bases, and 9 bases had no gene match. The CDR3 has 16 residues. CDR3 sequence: CASGLSNKQGAYGYTF. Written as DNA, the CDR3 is TGTGCTAGTGGTTTGTCCAACAAACAGGGGGCGTATGGCTACACCTTC.

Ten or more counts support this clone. This CDR3 is CASSLEGLPGNTIYF. CDR3 bases: TGTGCCAGCAGCTTGGAGGGGTTGCCTGGAAACACCATATATTTT. The chain recombines TRBV5-5 with TRBJ1-3, with TRBD1 as a possible D gene (5 bases). From germline, CDR1 is SGHKS and CDR2 YYEKEE (reference sequence). Trimming stripped 0 bases from V and 2 bases from J, with 9 bases between. The CDR3 totals 15 residues.

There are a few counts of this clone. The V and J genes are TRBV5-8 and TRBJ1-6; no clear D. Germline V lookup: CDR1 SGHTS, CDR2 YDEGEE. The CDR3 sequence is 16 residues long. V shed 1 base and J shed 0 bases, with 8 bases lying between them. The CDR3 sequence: CASSLTASSYNSPLHF. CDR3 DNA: TGTGCCAGCAGCTTGACAGCCAGCTCCTATAATTCACCCCTCCACTTT.

CDR3 sequence: CASSFATSVPTDTQYF. The DNA of the CDR3 is TGTGCCAGCAGCTTTGCGACTAGCGTCCCCACAGATACGCAGTATTTT. This rearrangement joins TRBV7-2 to TRBJ2-3; the match to TRBD2 covers 8 bases. CDR1 is SGHTA, CDR2 FQGNSA, per germline. With 3 bases clipped from V and 2 bases from J, the junction kept 7 bases outside the gene matches. This CDR3 is 16 amino acids long.

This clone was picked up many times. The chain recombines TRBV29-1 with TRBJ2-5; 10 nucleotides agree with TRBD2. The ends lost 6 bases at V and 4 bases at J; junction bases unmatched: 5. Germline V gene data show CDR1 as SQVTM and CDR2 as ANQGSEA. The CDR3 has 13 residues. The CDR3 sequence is CSVRTSGGETQYF. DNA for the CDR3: TGCAGCGTGCGGACTAGCGGAGGAGAGACCCAGTACTTC.

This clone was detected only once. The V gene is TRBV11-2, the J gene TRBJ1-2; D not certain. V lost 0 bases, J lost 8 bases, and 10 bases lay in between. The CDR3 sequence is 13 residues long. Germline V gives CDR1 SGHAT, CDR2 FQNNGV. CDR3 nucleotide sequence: TGTGCCAGCAGCTTAGACCTCGGAGACGGCTACACCTTC. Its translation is CASSLDLGDGYTF.

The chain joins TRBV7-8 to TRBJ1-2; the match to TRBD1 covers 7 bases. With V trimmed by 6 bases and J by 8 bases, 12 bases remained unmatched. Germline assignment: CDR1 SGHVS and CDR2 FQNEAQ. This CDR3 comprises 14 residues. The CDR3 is CASSPNMGQPGYTF. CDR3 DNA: TGTGCCAGCAGTCCTAACATGGGACAGCCAGGCTACACCTTC.

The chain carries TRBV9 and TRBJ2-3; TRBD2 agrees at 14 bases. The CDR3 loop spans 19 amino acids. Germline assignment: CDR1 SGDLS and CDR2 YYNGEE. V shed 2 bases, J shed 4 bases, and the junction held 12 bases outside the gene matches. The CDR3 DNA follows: TGTGCCAGCAGCGTCCACGTGAAAGGGACTAGCGGGAGTGCAGATACGCAGTATTTT. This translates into CASSVHVKGTSGSADTQYF.

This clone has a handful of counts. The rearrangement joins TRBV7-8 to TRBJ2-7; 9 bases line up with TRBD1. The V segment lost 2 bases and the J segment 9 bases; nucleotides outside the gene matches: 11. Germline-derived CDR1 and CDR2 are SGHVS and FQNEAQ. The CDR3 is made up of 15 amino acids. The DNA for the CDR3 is TGTGCCAGCAGCTTAAGCTACGGACAGGGGAACGCGCAGTACTTC. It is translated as CASSLSYGQGNAQYF.